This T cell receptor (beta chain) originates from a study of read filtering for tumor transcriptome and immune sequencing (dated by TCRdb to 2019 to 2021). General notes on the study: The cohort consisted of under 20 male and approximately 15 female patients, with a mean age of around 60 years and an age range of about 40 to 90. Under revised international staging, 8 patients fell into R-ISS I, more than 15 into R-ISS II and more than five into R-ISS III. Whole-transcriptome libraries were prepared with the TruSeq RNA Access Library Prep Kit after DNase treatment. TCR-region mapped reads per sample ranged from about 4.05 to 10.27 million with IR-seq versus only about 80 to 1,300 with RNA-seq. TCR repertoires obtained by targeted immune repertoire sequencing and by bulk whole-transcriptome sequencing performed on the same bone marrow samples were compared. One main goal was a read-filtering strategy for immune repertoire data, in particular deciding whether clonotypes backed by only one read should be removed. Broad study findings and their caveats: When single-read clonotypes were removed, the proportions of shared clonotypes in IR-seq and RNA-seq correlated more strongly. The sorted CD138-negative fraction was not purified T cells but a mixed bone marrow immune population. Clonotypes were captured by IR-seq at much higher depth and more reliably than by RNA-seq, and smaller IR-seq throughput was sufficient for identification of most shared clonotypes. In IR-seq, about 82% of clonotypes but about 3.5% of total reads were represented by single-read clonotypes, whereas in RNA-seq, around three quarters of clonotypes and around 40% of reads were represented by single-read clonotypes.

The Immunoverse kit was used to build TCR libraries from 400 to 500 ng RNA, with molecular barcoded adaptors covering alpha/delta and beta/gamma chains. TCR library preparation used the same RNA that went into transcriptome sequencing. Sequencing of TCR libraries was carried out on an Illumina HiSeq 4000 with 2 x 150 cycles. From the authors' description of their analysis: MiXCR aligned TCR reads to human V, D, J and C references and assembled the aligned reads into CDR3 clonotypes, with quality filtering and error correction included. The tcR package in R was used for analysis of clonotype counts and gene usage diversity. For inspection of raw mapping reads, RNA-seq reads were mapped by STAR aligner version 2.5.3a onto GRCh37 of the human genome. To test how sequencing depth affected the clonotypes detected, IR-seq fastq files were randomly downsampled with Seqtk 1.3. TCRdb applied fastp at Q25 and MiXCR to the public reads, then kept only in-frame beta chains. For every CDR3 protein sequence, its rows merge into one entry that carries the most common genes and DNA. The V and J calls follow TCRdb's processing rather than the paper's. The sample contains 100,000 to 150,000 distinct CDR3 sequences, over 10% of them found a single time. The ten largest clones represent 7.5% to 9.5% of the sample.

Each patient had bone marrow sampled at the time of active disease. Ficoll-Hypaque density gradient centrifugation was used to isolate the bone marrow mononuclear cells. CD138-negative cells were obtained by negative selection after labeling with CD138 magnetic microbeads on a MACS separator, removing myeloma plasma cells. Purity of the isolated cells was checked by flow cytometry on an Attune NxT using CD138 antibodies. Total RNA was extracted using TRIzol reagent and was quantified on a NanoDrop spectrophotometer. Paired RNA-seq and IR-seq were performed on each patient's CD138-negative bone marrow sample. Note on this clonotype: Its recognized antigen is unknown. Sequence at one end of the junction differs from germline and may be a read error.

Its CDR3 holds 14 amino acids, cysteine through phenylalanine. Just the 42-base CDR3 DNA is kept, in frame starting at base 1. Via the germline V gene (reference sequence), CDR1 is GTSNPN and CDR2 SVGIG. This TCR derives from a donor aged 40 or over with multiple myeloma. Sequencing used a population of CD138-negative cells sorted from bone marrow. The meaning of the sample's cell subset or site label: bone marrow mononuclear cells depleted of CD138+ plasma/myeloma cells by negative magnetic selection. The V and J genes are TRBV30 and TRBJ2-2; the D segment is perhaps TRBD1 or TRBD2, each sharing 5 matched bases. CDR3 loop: CAWRLTTDTGDLFF. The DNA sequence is TGTGCCTGGAGACTTACGACGGACACCGGGGATCTGTTTTTT.